This T cell receptor (beta chain) was recovered during a study of tissue T cells after allogeneic stem cell transplantation. Points from the study as a whole: TCR repertoires tracked anatomic similarity, regardless of disease or transplant status. Motif-based clustering found tissue-specific repertoire signatures shared across patients, though few clones were shared. Blood and spleen captured only part of the tissue TCR repertoire.

The assay was immunoSEQ multiplex PCR, and TCRdb's table has in-frame clones only and misses some. The profile shows about 2,200 clones, about three fifths of them singletons. This clone was seen a few times. Its antigen is currently unknown. Mouse gene names and germline throughout. The CDR3 goes on 1 residue after the read ends, and that part is filled in from the germline J gene. This CDR3 has 15 residues. Trimming removed 11 bases from V and 4 bases from J, with 24 bases in between. Germline-derived CDR1 and CDR2 are SGHND and FRSKSL. Time point defined: mouse harvest day 7 after allogeneic transplant. The graft held 10^6 splenic CD5+ T cells and 10^7 T-cell-depleted bone marrow cells. Mice had MHC-mismatched B6 into BALB/c GVHD, sampled day 7 or 14.

This chain joins TRBV15 and TRBJ2-7, with a weak D call TRBD1 (6 bases). The sequenced material came from spleen. The clonotype comes from a female BALB/c mouse given C57BL/6 T cells with graft-versus-host disease after an allogeneic hematopoietic cell transplant. The CDR3 DNA, read in part, is TGTGCCCCAGTCCCCCCCGGACAGAAAAAATATGAACAGTAC. Translating it yields CAPVPPGQKKYEQY. The entire CDR3 protein is CAPVPPGQKKYEQYF.